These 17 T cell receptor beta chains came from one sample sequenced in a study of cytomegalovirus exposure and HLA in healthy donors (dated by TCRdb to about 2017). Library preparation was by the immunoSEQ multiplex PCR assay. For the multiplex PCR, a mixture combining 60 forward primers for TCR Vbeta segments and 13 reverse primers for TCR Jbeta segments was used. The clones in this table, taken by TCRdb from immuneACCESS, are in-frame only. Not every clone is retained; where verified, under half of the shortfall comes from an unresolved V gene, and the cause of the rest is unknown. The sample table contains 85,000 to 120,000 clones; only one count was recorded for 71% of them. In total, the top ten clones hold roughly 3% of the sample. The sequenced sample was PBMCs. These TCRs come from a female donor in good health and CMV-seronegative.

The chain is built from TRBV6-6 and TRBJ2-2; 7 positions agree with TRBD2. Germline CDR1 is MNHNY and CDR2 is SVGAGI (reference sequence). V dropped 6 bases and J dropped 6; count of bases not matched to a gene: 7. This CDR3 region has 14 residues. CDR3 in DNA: TGTGCCAGCAGATGGGGGAGGGCCGCCGGGGAGCTGTTTTTT. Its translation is CASRWGRAAGELFF.

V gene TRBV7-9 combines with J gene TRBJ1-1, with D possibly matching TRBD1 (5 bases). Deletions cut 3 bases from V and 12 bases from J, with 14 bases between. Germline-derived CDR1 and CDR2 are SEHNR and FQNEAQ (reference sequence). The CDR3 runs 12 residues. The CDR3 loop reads CASSFLRGVPFF. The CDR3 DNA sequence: TGTGCCAGCAGCTTTCTTCGGGGGGTTCCTTTCTTT.

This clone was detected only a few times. CDR3 loop: CASSLAPTSGPYEQYF. For the CDR3, the DNA is TGTGCCAGCAGTTTGGCACCGACTAGCGGGCCCTACGAGCAGTACTTC. The chain has TRBV27 and TRBJ2-7, with 10 bases fitting TRBD2. V gave up 3 bases and J gave up 2 bases; unmatched junction bases: 7. The CDR3 runs 16 residues. Germline values: CDR1 MNHEY, CDR2 SMNVEV (reference sequence).

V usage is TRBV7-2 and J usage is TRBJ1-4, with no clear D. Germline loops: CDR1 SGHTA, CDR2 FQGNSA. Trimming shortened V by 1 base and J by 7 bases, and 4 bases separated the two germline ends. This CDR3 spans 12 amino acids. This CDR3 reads CASSLGGEKLFF. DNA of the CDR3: TGTGCCAGCAGCTTAGGCGGTGAAAAACTGTTTTTT. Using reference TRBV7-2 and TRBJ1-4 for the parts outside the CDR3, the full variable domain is GAGVSQSPSNKVTEKGKDVELRCDPISGHTALYWYRQSLGQGLEFLIYFQGNSAPDKSGLPSDRFSAERTGGSVSTLTIQRTQQEDSAVYLCASSLGGEKLFFGSGTQLSVL.

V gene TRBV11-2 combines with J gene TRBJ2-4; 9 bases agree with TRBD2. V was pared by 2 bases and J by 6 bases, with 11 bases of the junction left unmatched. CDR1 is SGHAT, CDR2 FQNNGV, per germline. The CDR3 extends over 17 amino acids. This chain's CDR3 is CASSLSISAGGLNIQYF. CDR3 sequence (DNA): TGTGCCAGCAGCTTATCCATCTCGGCGGGGGGGTTAAACATTCAGTACTTC.

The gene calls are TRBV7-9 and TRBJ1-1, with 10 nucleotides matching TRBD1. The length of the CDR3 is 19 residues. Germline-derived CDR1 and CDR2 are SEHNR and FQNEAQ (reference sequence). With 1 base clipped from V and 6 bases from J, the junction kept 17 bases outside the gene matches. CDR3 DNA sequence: TGTGCCAGCAGCTTAGGGACGAGCCCGACAGGGGGCCCCGCGTCTGAAGCTTTCTTT. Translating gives CASSLGTSPTGGPASEAFF. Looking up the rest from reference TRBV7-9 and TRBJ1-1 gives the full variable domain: DTGVSQNPRHKITKRGQNVTFRCDPISEHNRLYWYRQTLGQGPEFLTYFQNEAQLEKSRLLSDRFSAERPKGSFSTLEIQRTEQGDSAMYLCASSLGTSPTGGPASEAFFGQGTRLTVV.

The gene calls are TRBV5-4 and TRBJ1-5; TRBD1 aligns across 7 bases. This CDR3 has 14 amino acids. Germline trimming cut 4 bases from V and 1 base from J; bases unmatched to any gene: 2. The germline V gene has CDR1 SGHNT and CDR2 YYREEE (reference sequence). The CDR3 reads CASSPDRSNQPQHF. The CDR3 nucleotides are TGTGCCAGCAGCCCGGACAGGAGCAATCAGCCCCAGCATTTT.

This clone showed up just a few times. CDR3 sequence reads: CASSLESQETQYF. The CDR3 nucleotides are TGTGCCAGCAGCTTGGAGTCCCAGGAGACCCAGTACTTC. The gene calls are TRBV5-8 and TRBJ2-5; D gene ambiguous. This CDR3 is 13 amino acids long. The germline V and J ends were trimmed by 0 bases and 5 bases, with 8 bases remaining between them. Germline CDR1 reads SGHTS; CDR2 reads YDEGEE.

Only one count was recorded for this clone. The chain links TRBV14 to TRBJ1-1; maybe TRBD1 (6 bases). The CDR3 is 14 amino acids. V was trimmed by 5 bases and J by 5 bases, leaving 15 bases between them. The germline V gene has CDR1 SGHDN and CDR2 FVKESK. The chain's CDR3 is CASSFWGQGTEAFF. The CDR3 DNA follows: TGTGCCAGCAGCTTCTGGGGGCAAGGGACTGAAGCTTTCTTT. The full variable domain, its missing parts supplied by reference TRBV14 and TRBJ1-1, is EAGVTQFPSHSVIEKGQTVTLRCDPISGHDNLYWYRRVMGKEIKFLLHFVKESKQDESGMPNNRFLAERTGGTYSTLKVQPAELEDSGVYFCASSFWGQGTEAFFGQGTRLTVV.

The CDR3 protein is CASSGLAGNEQFF. The CDR3 DNA follows: TGTGCCAGCAGCGGACTAGCAGGCAATGAGCAGTTCTTC. The genes are TRBV6-1 and TRBJ2-1; 8 bases match TRBD2. The CDR3 consists of 13 residues. The V segment lost 6 bases and the J segment 6 bases; nucleotides outside the gene matches: 4. Germline CDR1 is MNHNS and CDR2 is SASEGT.

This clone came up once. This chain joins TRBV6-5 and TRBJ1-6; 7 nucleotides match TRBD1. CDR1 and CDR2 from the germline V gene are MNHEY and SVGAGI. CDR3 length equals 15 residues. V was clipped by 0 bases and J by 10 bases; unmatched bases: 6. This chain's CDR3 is CASSYSTGTVSPLHF. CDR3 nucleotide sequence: TGTGCCAGCAGTTACTCGACTGGGACAGTCTCACCCCTCCACTTT.

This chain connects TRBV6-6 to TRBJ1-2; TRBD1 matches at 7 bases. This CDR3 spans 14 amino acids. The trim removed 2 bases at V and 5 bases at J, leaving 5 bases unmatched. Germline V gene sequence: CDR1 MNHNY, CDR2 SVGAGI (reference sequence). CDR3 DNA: TGTGCCAGCAGTTACGCCGGGACAGCATATGGCTACACCTTC. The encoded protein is CASSYAGTAYGYTF.

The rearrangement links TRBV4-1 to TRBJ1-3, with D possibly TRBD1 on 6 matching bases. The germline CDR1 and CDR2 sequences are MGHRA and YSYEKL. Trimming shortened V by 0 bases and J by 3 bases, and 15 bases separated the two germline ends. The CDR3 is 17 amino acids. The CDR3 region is CASSQEQGLSGGNTIYF. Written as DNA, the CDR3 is TGCGCCAGCAGCCAAGAGCAGGGGCTCTCAGGTGGAAACACCATATATTTT.

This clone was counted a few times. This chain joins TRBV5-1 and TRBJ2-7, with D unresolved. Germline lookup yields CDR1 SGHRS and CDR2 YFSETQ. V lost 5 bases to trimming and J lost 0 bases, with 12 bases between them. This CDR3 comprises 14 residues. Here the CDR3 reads CASRRQDLSYEQYF. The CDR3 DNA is TGCGCCAGCAGGAGACAAGATCTCTCCTACGAGCAGTACTTC.

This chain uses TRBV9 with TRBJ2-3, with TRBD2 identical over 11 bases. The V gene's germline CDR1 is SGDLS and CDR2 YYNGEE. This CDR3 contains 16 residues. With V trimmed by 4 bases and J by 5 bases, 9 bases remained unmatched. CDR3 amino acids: CASSLRLAGSLDTQYF. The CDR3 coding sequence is TGTGCCAGCAGCCTACGACTAGCGGGGAGCTTAGATACGCAGTATTTT.

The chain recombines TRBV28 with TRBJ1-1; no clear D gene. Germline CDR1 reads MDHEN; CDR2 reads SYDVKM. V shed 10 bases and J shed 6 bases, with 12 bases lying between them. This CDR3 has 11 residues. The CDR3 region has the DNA TGTGCCACCCGAGGGCAGCCTGAAGCTTTCTTT. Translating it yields CATRGQPEAFF.

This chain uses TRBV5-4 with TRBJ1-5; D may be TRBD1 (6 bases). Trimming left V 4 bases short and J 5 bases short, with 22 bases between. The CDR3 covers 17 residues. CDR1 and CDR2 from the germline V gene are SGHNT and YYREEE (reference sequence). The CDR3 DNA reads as TGTGCCAGCAGCCGGAGCGGGGGCACAGATACCTATCAGCCCCAGCATTTT. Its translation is CASSRSGGTDTYQPQHF. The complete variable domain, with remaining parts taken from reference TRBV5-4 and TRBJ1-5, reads ETGVTQSPTHLIKTRGQQVTLRCSSQSGHNTVSWYQQALGQGPQFIFQYYREEENGRGNFPPRFSGLQFPNYSSELNVNALELDDSALYLCASSRSGGTDTYQPQHFGDGTRLSIL.